This T cell receptor (beta chain) was profiled in a study of cytomegalovirus exposure and HLA in healthy donors. Vbeta (60) and Jbeta (13) primers were used in the PCR. TCRdb's table, derived via immunoSEQ multiplex PCR, lists solely in-frame clones and lacks some. This table holds around 150,000 clones, 70% found once. The germline CDR1 and CDR2 sequences are SGHVS and FQNEAQ. V gave up 1 base and J gave up 4 bases; unmatched junction bases: 2. The CDR3 has 15 residues. The chain has TRBV7-8 and TRBJ1-5, with TRBD1 matching 9 bases. Sequenced: PBMCs. This TCR came from a man between 18 and 29 years old in good health and CMV-seropositive. Here the CDR3 reads CASSLDRGLNQPQHF. As DNA, the CDR3 is TGTGCCAGCAGCTTAGACAGGGGGCTGAATCAGCCCCAGCATTTT.